Listed here are 21 T cell receptor beta chains from one sample, sequenced in a study of T cells in Graves' hyperthyroidism and ophthalmopathy. The CDR3 regions of TCR beta were amplified from RNA transcripts. First-round RT-PCR targeting the TCR CDR3 was performed with the HTBI primer set. TCRdb reanalysed the multiplex PCR reads using MiXCR and keeps one entry per CDR3 protein. In the table there are some 500,000 distinct CDR3 sequences, around 22% of which are singletons. Sequenced material: blood. The receptors stem from a woman between 25 and 40 years old with Graves' ophthalmopathy.

This clonotype was seen at least ten times. The rearrangement uses TRBV6-1 and TRBJ1-2; a possible D gene is TRBD1 (6 bases). Germline CDR1 is MNHNS and CDR2 is SASEGT. The CDR3 sequence is 12 residues long. V lost 8 bases to trimming and J lost 2 bases, with 9 bases between them. The CDR3 loop reads CASEDRNYGYTF. The CDR3 DNA follows: TGTGCCAGCGAGGACAGAAACTATGGCTACACCTTC.

The table lists this clonotype with many counts. The rearrangement links TRBV2 to TRBJ1-5; TRBD1 matches at 10 bases. The V and J ends lost 6 bases and 7 bases, in that order; junction bases with no gene match: 6. Germline CDR1 and CDR2: SNHLY and FYNNEI. The CDR3 covers 14 residues. CDR3 sequence: CASRWDRGDQPQHF. The CDR3 coding sequence is TGTGCCAGCAGATGGGACAGGGGCGACCAGCCCCAGCATTTT.

In its sample, this clonotype was seen many times. The V call is TRBV10-3, the J call TRBJ2-7; 9 bases match TRBD1. This CDR3 has 13 residues. Per the germline V gene, CDR1 is ENHRY and CDR2 is SYGVKD. Trimming removed 4 bases from V and 3 bases from J; junction bases left unmatched: 1. The CDR3: CAISGGQGYEQYF. The CDR3 bases are TGTGCCATCAGTGGGGGACAGGGCTACGAGCAGTACTTC.

The genes are TRBV12-3 or TRBV12-4 and TRBJ2-7; 8 bases map to TRBD1. There are 14 residues in the CDR3. V shed 3 bases, J shed 3 bases, and the junction held 4 bases outside the gene matches. CDR3 DNA: TGTGCCAGCAGTTTTCAACAGGGGGTCTACGAGCAGTACTTC. Translating gives CASSFQQGVYEQYF.

The sample holds many counts of this clonotype. The CDR3 region is CSARFVMNTEAFF. CDR3 sequence (DNA): TGCAGTGCTAGATTCGTCATGAACACTGAAGCTTTCTTT. The chain recombines TRBV20-1 with TRBJ1-1; D uncertain. The V gene lost 2 bases and the J gene lost 0 bases, with 7 bases spanning the gap. Germline V CDR1 and CDR2: DFQATT, SNEGSKA (reference sequence). This CDR3 comprises 13 residues.

Points on this clonotype: Its ends do not fully match the called genes, so a read error is possible. The genes are TRBV28 and TRBJ1-1; D unresolved. CDR1 and CDR2 from the germline V gene are MDHEN and SYDVKM. The CDR3 extends over 14 amino acids. In DNA form, the CDR3 reads TGTGCCAGCAGTTTATACGCTCGGGCCACTGAATCTTTCTTT. Protein sequence: CASSLYARATESFF.

With respect to this clonotype: A read error may account for a junction end that differs from germline. The CDR3 sequence is CASRSDRVVVF. CDR3 nucleotide sequence: TGTGCCAGCAGATCGGACAGGGTCGTGGTTTTT. The chain combines TRBV6-4 with TRBJ1-3; 8 bases are shared with TRBD1. The CDR3 loop spans 11 amino acids. Germline V lookup: CDR1 MRHNA, CDR2 SNTAGT.

This clonotype was counted between two and nine times. This chain joins TRBV30 and TRBJ2-4; D unresolved. The germline V gene has CDR1 GTSNPN and CDR2 SVGIG (reference sequence). The CDR3 extends over 12 amino acids. The V end was cut by 5 bases, the J end by 9 bases, with 14 bases between. The CDR3 region has the DNA TGTGCCTGGGGAAGGGCACCCAGCATTCAGTACTTC. Amino acid sequence: CAWGRAPSIQYF.

This clonotype appeared many times. The V call is TRBV12-5, the J call TRBJ2-5; D not certain. The CDR3 contains 13 residues. Trimming pared 6 bases from V and 5 bases from J, leaving 13 bases between. Germline V CDR1 and CDR2: LGHNT, FRNRAP. The CDR3 bases are TGTGCTAGTGGAAAAGGAGACGTGGAGACCCAGTACTTC. As protein: CASGKGDVETQYF.

This clonotype was seen many times. The V call is TRBV12-3 or TRBV12-4, the J call TRBJ2-7; 13 nucleotides align to TRBD2. V was pared by 6 bases and J by 3 bases, with 2 bases of the junction left unmatched. The CDR3 sequence is 14 residues long. The CDR3 spells CASRRTSGGYEQYF. The CDR3 nucleotides read TGTGCCAGCAGGAGGACTAGCGGGGGCTACGAGCAGTACTTC.

This chain links TRBV18 with TRBJ1-1; the D is unclear. Trimming removed 9 bases at V and 3 bases at J, with 38 bases between. In germline, CDR1 is KGHSH, CDR2 LQKENI. This CDR3 is 21 amino acids long. The DNA for the CDR3 is TGTGCCAGTTCGTTCTGGTCCGGGGAGGGTGAGCCGTTTAAGAAGGACACTGAAGCTTTCTTT. Translating it yields CASSFWSGEGEPFKKDTEAFF.

Regarding this clonotype: Sequence at one end of the junction differs from germline and may be a read error. The chain employs TRBV7-2 and TRBJ1-1; tentative D call: TRBD1 (6 bases). In germline, CDR1 is SGHTA, CDR2 FQGNSA. This CDR3 is 14 amino acids long. CDR3 residues: CASSLVRGSTDAFF. In DNA, the CDR3 is TGTGCCAGCAGCTTAGTTAGGGGGTCCACTGATGCTTTCTTT.

This clonotype was detected once. This chain links TRBV5-1 with TRBJ1-1; a weak D match, TRBD1 (5 bases). The V and J ends lost 7 bases and 4 bases respectively, with 14 bases between them. The CDR3 runs to 13 residues. The germline V gene has CDR1 SGHRS and CDR2 YFSETQ. In DNA form, the CDR3 reads TGCGCCAGCGGCAGGAGGGGAGGCACTGAAGCTTTCTTT. Protein: CASGRRGGTEAFF.

This clonotype has at least ten counts. The chain couples TRBV7-8 to TRBJ2-7; D could derive from TRBD1 or TRBD2 (7 bases each). The CDR3 has 16 amino acids. Germline V gene data show CDR1 as SGHVS and CDR2 as FQNEAQ. V lost 5 bases to trimming and J lost 4 bases, with 21 bases between them. CDR3 protein: CASSPAGQTTPYEQYF. The CDR3 DNA reads as TGTGCCAGCAGCCCAGCGGGACAGACCACCCCGTACGAGCAGTACTTC.

The table lists this clonotype with a few counts. The rearrangement joins TRBV24-1 to TRBJ2-5; 8 positions match TRBD2. CDR3 length: 16 residues. The germline V gene has CDR1 KGHDR and CDR2 SFDVKD. With 3 bases clipped from V and 5 bases from J, the junction kept 10 bases outside the gene matches. DNA for the CDR3: TGTGCCACCAGTGATGCCACCGGGACTAGGCATGAGACCCAGTACTTC. The encoded protein is CATSDATGTRHETQYF.

The rearrangement uses TRBV6-2 or TRBV6-3 and TRBJ1-4; 7 bases fit TRBD1. The germline CDR1 and CDR2 sequences are MNHEY and SVGEGT. With 5 bases clipped from V and 5 bases from J, the junction kept 11 bases outside the gene matches. CDR3 length: 16 residues. The CDR3 sequence is CASSDWDSIQNEKLFF. The CDR3 bases are TGTGCCAGCAGTGATTGGGACAGTATTCAGAATGAAAAACTGTTTTTT.

The rearrangement joins TRBV12-3 or TRBV12-4 to TRBJ1-2, with D unresolved. V shed 6 bases and J shed 0 bases, with 14 bases lying between them. This CDR3 is built from 15 residues. Written as DNA, the CDR3 is TGTGCCAGCAGCATCTCCGGGCTCTCTAACTATGGCTACACCTTC. Protein product: CASSISGLSNYGYTF.

The chain joins TRBV15 to TRBJ1-5; D possibly corresponds to TRBD1 (6 bases). CDR3 length: 17 amino acids. V lost 5 bases to trimming and J lost 0 bases, with 17 bases between them. Germline CDR1 and CDR2: LNHNV and YYDKDF (reference sequence). In DNA, the CDR3 is TGTGCCACCAGCCCCCGAAAGGGGGATTATAGCAATCAGCCCCAGCATTTT. Encoded protein: CATSPRKGDYSNQPQHF.

This clonotype was seen at least ten times. This chain connects TRBV11-1 to TRBJ2-3; 7 nucleotides match TRBD2. Per germline, CDR1 SGHAT and CDR2 FQDESV (reference sequence). The CDR3 contains 17 residues. Trimming took 1 base from V and 6 from J; bases not matched to a gene: 13. CDR3: CASSLGPRGSHADTQYF. The CDR3 region has the DNA TGTGCCAGCAGCTTAGGGCCGCGGGGGAGTCATGCTGATACGCAGTATTTT.

This clonotype has a count of ten or more. The rearrangement joins TRBV5-1 to TRBJ2-7; D not certain. Germline CDR1 is SGHRS and CDR2 is YFSETQ. V dropped 1 base and J dropped 2 bases, with 10 bases sitting between them. The CDR3 length is 14 residues. The CDR3 reads CASSLPDPPYEQYF. The CDR3 nucleotides read TGCGCCAGCAGCTTGCCGGACCCCCCCTACGAGCAGTACTTC.

This clonotype was observed a handful of times. This sequence joins TRBV3-1 and TRBJ1-1; D may be TRBD1 (6 bases). CDR3 length equals 14 residues. V was pared by 3 bases and J by 5 bases, with 13 bases between. The germline V gene has CDR1 LGHDT and CDR2 YNNKEL (reference sequence). The DNA for the CDR3 is TGTGCCAGCAGCCAGCAGGACAGATGGACTGAAGCTTTCTTT. Translated, it gives CASSQQDRWTEAFF. Combining the CDR3 with reference TRBV3-1 and TRBJ1-1 gives the whole variable domain DTAVSQTPKYLVTQMGNDKSIKCEQNLGHDTMYWYKQDSKKFLKIMFSYNNKELIINETVPNRFSPKSPDKAHLNLHINSLELGDSAVYFCASSQQDRWTEAFFGQGTRLTVV.